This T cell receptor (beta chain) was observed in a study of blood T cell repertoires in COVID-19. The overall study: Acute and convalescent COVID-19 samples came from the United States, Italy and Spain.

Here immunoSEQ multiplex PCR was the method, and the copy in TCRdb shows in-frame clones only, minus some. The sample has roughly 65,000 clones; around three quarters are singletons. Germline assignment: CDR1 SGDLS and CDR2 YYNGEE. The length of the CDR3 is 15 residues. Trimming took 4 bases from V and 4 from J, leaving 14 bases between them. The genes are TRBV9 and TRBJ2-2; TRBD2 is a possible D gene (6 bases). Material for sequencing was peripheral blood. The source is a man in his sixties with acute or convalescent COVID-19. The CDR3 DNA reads TGTGCCAGCAGCAAGTCGAACGGGGGCACCGGGGAGCTGTTTTTT. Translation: CASSKSNGGTGELFF.